These T cell receptor beta chains were read from a single sample in a study of early T cells in non-severe SARS-CoV-2 infection. MiXCR, run by TCRdb on the 5' RACE reads, gives a single entry per CDR3 protein. The table records roughly 56,000 distinct CDR3 sequences, 10% of them present only once. The sequencing input was whole blood. Every receptor here comes from an adult who was a healthcare worker with PCR-confirmed SARS-CoV-2 infection or an uninfected control (not recorded which). Both conserved end residues are part of each CDR3. A D gene is named only where the DNA matches it firmly. Clone sizes are given selectively: once, few, many, or a class where the clone is expanded.

v_call: TRBV7-9; j_call: TRBJ2-2; clone_size: -; d_call: -; cdr3_aa: CASSLAAGRTGELFF; cdr3_nt: TGTGCCAGCAGCTTAGCGGCAGGGCGGACCGGGGAGCTGTTTTTT
v_call: TRBV6-6; j_call: TRBJ1-2; clone_size: few; d_call: TRBD1; cdr3_aa: CASSLNRGDGYTF; cdr3_nt: TGTGCCAGCAGCCTCAACAGGGGTGACGGCTACACCTTC
v_call: TRBV6-2/TRBV6-3; j_call: TRBJ1-5; clone_size: many; d_call: TRBD1; cdr3_aa: CASSPLTGGYQPQHF; cdr3_nt: TGTGCCAGCAGTCCTTTGACAGGGGGCTATCAGCCCCAGCATTTT
v_call: TRBV12-3/TRBV12-4; j_call: TRBJ1-5; clone_size: few; d_call: TRBD1; cdr3_aa: CASSLGTDQPQHF; cdr3_nt: TGTGCCAGCAGTTTGGGGACAGATCAGCCCCAGCATTTT
v_call: TRBV27; j_call: TRBJ2-3; clone_size: few; d_call: -; cdr3_aa: CASSLRDFQDTQYF; cdr3_nt: TGTGCCAGCAGTCTACGGGACTTTCAAGATACGCAGTATTTT
v_call: TRBV5-4; j_call: TRBJ2-7; clone_size: many; d_call: TRBD1; cdr3_aa: CASTPGQMASYEQYF; cdr3_nt: TGTGCCAGCACCCCGGGACAGATGGCCTCCTACGAGCAGTACTTC
v_call: TRBV20-1; j_call: TRBJ1-1; clone_size: many; d_call: -; cdr3_aa: CSATPSNTEAFF; cdr3_nt: TGCAGTGCCACACCCTCGAACACTGAAGCTTTCTTT
v_call: TRBV29-1; j_call: TRBJ2-7; clone_size: many; d_call: -; cdr3_aa: CSVEALSEQYF; cdr3_nt: TGCAGCGTTGAGGCCCTCTCCGAGCAGTACTTC
v_call: TRBV10-3; j_call: TRBJ2-1; clone_size: -; d_call: TRBD2; cdr3_aa: CAISESQMAGGPYNEQFF; cdr3_nt: TGTGCCATCAGTGAGTCGCAGATGGCGGGAGGCCCTTACAATGAGCAGTTCTTC
v_call: TRBV5-6; j_call: TRBJ2-5; clone_size: few; d_call: TRBD2; cdr3_aa: CASSSGLVYGETQYF; cdr3_nt: TGTGCCAGCAGCTCGGGACTAGTATATGGAGAGACCCAGTACTTC
v_call: TRBV19; j_call: TRBJ2-7; clone_size: many; d_call: TRBD2; cdr3_aa: CASSETSGTWGQYF; cdr3_nt: TGTGCCAGTAGCGAGACTAGCGGGACTTGGGGGCAGTACTTC
v_call: TRBV5-4; j_call: TRBJ2-1; clone_size: many; d_call: -; cdr3_aa: CASSSTPVSYNEQFF; cdr3_nt: TGTGCCAGCAGCTCAACACCGGTCTCCTACAATGAGCAGTTCTTC
v_call: TRBV7-6; j_call: TRBJ2-5; clone_size: -; d_call: -; cdr3_aa: CASSLAQAETQYF; cdr3_nt: TGTGCCAGCAGCTTAGCTCAAGCGGAGACCCAGTACTTC
v_call: TRBV14; j_call: TRBJ1-2; clone_size: many; d_call: -; cdr3_aa: CASSHLGSGDAYGYTF; cdr3_nt: TGTGCCAGCAGCCATTTGGGGTCAGGGGATGCCTATGGCTACACCTTC
v_call: TRBV9; j_call: TRBJ2-2; clone_size: -; d_call: -; cdr3_aa: CASSVSSSTGELFF; cdr3_nt: TGTGCCAGCAGCGTAAGTTCCTCGACCGGGGAGCTGTTTTTT
v_call: TRBV19; j_call: TRBJ2-7; clone_size: -; d_call: -; cdr3_aa: CASSQDHFSYEQYF; cdr3_nt: TGTGCCAGTAGTCAAGACCACTTCTCCTACGAGCAGTACTTC
v_call: TRBV7-2; j_call: TRBJ1-2; clone_size: -; d_call: -; cdr3_aa: CASSLGGAPGYTF; cdr3_nt: TGTGCCAGCAGCTTAGGGGGCGCCCCGGGCTACACCTTC
v_call: TRBV19; j_call: TRBJ1-5; clone_size: many; d_call: -; cdr3_aa: CASSIADRTQHF; cdr3_nt: TGTGCCAGTAGTATAGCGGACCGCACACAGCATTTT
v_call: TRBV4-1; j_call: TRBJ1-4; clone_size: many; d_call: -; cdr3_aa: CASSGARGSANEKLFF; cdr3_nt: TGCGCCAGCAGCGGAGCACGCGGGAGTGCTAATGAAAAACTGTTTTTT
v_call: TRBV20-1; j_call: TRBJ2-2; clone_size: -; d_call: -; cdr3_aa: CSARDSRITNTGELFF; cdr3_nt: TGCAGTGCTAGAGATTCACGGATAACGAACACCGGGGAGCTGTTTTTT
v_call: TRBV7-9; j_call: TRBJ1-4; clone_size: -; d_call: TRBD1; cdr3_aa: CASSPRQGTNEKLFF; cdr3_nt: TGTGCCAGCAGCCCACGACAGGGAACTAATGAAAAACTGTTTTTT
v_call: TRBV5-6; j_call: TRBJ2-1; clone_size: few; d_call: -; cdr3_aa: CASSLVVFSGNEQFF; cdr3_nt: TGTGCCAGCAGCTTGGTTGTTTTCTCCGGTAATGAGCAGTTCTTC
v_call: TRBV5-1; j_call: TRBJ2-2; clone_size: few; d_call: -; cdr3_aa: CASRPSGLSTGELFF; cdr3_nt: TGCGCCAGCCGTCCCTCCGGGCTATCCACCGGGGAGCTGTTTTTT
v_call: TRBV7-7; j_call: TRBJ2-2; clone_size: many; d_call: -; cdr3_aa: CASSWALTGNTGELFF; cdr3_nt: TGTGCTAGCAGCTGGGCCCTTACTGGGAACACCGGGGAGCTGTTTTTT
v_call: TRBV27; j_call: TRBJ1-2; clone_size: -; d_call: -; cdr3_aa: CASSSRGGQDYGYTF; cdr3_nt: TGTGCCAGCAGTTCCCGGGGGGGGCAGGACTATGGCTACACCTTC
v_call: TRBV14; j_call: TRBJ2-5; clone_size: -; d_call: -; cdr3_aa: CASSLIGGQGETQYF; cdr3_nt: TGTGCCAGCAGCCTGATTGGGGGGCAGGGAGAGACCCAGTACTTC
v_call: TRBV5-1; j_call: TRBJ1-4; clone_size: many; d_call: TRBD1; cdr3_aa: CASSRGTANEKLFF; cdr3_nt: TGCGCCAGCAGCCGCGGGACAGCGAATGAAAAACTGTTTTTT
v_call: TRBV6-2/TRBV6-3; j_call: TRBJ1-1; clone_size: few; d_call: -; cdr3_aa: CASSYSKGTPRIVAFF; cdr3_nt: TGTGCCAGCAGTTACTCTAAAGGCACCCCAAGGATTGTCGCTTTCTTT
v_call: TRBV3-1; j_call: TRBJ2-4; clone_size: -; d_call: -; cdr3_aa: CASSQETRWLAKNIQYF; cdr3_nt: TGTGCCAGCAGCCAAGAGACTAGGTGGTTGGCCAAAAACATTCAGTACTTC
v_call: TRBV9; j_call: TRBJ1-1; clone_size: -; d_call: -; cdr3_aa: CASTVGRLNTEAFF; cdr3_nt: TGTGCCAGCACTGTCGGGCGCCTGAACACTGAAGCTTTCTTT
v_call: TRBV5-1; j_call: TRBJ2-3; clone_size: many; d_call: -; cdr3_aa: CASSYPSDTQYF; cdr3_nt: TGCGCCAGCAGCTACCCGTCAGATACGCAGTATTTT
v_call: TRBV3-1; j_call: TRBJ2-1; clone_size: -; d_call: -; cdr3_aa: CASSQDRQYNEQFF; cdr3_nt: TGTGCCAGCAGCCAAGATCGGCAGTACAATGAGCAGTTCTTC
v_call: TRBV20-1; j_call: TRBJ2-1; clone_size: many; d_call: -; cdr3_aa: CSASRSNEQFF; cdr3_nt: TGCAGTGCTAGCAGGAGTAATGAGCAGTTCTTC
v_call: TRBV2; j_call: TRBJ2-1; clone_size: many; d_call: -; cdr3_aa: CASSEFRELQFF; cdr3_nt: TGTGCCAGCAGTGAATTCCGGGAGCTCCAGTTCTTC
v_call: TRBV5-1; j_call: TRBJ2-7; clone_size: -; d_call: -; cdr3_aa: CASSLAQEGYEQYF; cdr3_nt: TGCGCCAGCAGCTTGGCCCAAGAGGGGTACGAGCAGTACTTC
v_call: TRBV7-2; j_call: TRBJ1-1; clone_size: few; d_call: TRBD1; cdr3_aa: CASSLTTGFVGAFF; cdr3_nt: TGTGCCAGCAGCTTAACGACAGGGTTCGTCGGAGCTTTCTTT
v_call: TRBV7-2; j_call: TRBJ2-3; clone_size: few; d_call: -; cdr3_aa: CASTEGIDMGTDTQYF; cdr3_nt: TGTGCCAGCACCGAGGGGATCGATATGGGCACAGATACGCAGTATTTT
v_call: TRBV7-3; j_call: TRBJ2-5; clone_size: few; d_call: TRBD1; cdr3_aa: CASSPTGGFGETQYF; cdr3_nt: TGTGCCAGCAGCCCGACAGGGGGCTTTGGAGAGACCCAGTACTTC
v_call: TRBV5-6; j_call: TRBJ2-1; clone_size: many; d_call: -; cdr3_aa: CASSLVGSPPNEQFF; cdr3_nt: TGTGCCAGCAGCTTGGTGGGCTCCCCCCCCAATGAGCAGTTCTTC
v_call: TRBV7-8; j_call: TRBJ2-1; clone_size: many; d_call: -; cdr3_aa: CASSLVGGPYNEQFF; cdr3_nt: TGTGCCAGCAGCTTAGTCGGGGGCCCCTACAATGAGCAGTTCTTC
v_call: TRBV5-1; j_call: TRBJ2-2; clone_size: many; d_call: TRBD2; cdr3_aa: CASSPLTSANTGELFF; cdr3_nt: TGCGCCAGCAGCCCGCTGACTAGCGCGAACACCGGGGAGCTGTTTTTT
v_call: TRBV6-5; j_call: TRBJ2-7; clone_size: many; d_call: -; cdr3_aa: CASSSLFYEQYF; cdr3_nt: TGTGCCAGCAGTTCCCTTTTCTACGAGCAGTACTTC
v_call: TRBV3-1; j_call: TRBJ2-7; clone_size: many; d_call: -; cdr3_aa: CASSQETYEQYF; cdr3_nt: TGTGCCAGCAGCCAAGAGACCTACGAGCAGTACTTC
v_call: TRBV12-3/TRBV12-4; j_call: TRBJ2-7; clone_size: many; d_call: TRBD1; cdr3_aa: CASSPTGTGGDEQYF; cdr3_nt: TGTGCCAGCAGTCCCACCGGGACAGGGGGGGACGAGCAGTACTTC
v_call: TRBV6-5; j_call: TRBJ2-4; clone_size: many; d_call: -; cdr3_aa: CASSYSNRVNIQYF; cdr3_nt: TGTGCCAGCAGTTACTCGAACAGGGTAAACATTCAGTACTTC
v_call: TRBV5-4; j_call: TRBJ2-6; clone_size: many; d_call: -; cdr3_aa: CASRLPNRAGANVLTF; cdr3_nt: TGTGCCAGCAGACTCCCCAACAGGGCTGGGGCCAACGTCCTGACTTTC
v_call: TRBV5-6; j_call: TRBJ2-3; clone_size: many; d_call: -; cdr3_aa: CASSFSPGSTDTQYF; cdr3_nt: TGTGCCAGCAGCTTTAGCCCAGGAAGCACAGATACGCAGTATTTT
v_call: TRBV7-2; j_call: TRBJ1-2; clone_size: few; d_call: -; cdr3_aa: CASSFRRAGDYTF; cdr3_nt: TGTGCCAGCAGCTTCCGACGGGCAGGGGACTACACCTTC
v_call: TRBV5-6; j_call: TRBJ2-3; clone_size: few; d_call: TRBD2; cdr3_aa: CASSPPMMGAGADTQYF; cdr3_nt: TGTGCCAGCAGCCCCCCTATGATGGGAGCGGGGGCAGATACGCAGTATTTT
v_call: TRBV11-2; j_call: TRBJ2-7; clone_size: many; d_call: -; cdr3_aa: CASSHAAHYEQYF; cdr3_nt: TGTGCCAGCAGCCATGCGGCTCACTACGAGCAGTACTTC
v_call: TRBV12-3/TRBV12-4; j_call: TRBJ2-1; clone_size: many; d_call: TRBD2; cdr3_aa: CASSRTSGRVRNEQFF; cdr3_nt: TGTGCCAGCAGTCGGACTAGCGGGAGGGTACGCAATGAGCAGTTCTTC
v_call: TRBV11-2; j_call: TRBJ2-5; clone_size: many; d_call: TRBD1; cdr3_aa: CASSLGGQGAETQYF; cdr3_nt: TGTGCCAGCAGCTTAGGGGGACAGGGGGCAGAGACCCAGTACTTC
v_call: TRBV19; j_call: TRBJ2-7; clone_size: many; d_call: -; cdr3_aa: CASRTPGVGEQYF; cdr3_nt: TGTGCCAGCCGAACACCCGGGGTGGGGGAGCAGTACTTC
v_call: TRBV5-4; j_call: TRBJ2-7; clone_size: many; d_call: -; cdr3_aa: CASSSGPLEQYF; cdr3_nt: TGTGCCAGCAGCTCGGGCCCCTTGGAGCAGTACTTC
v_call: TRBV3-2; j_call: TRBJ2-1; clone_size: few; d_call: -; cdr3_aa: CASSQDRGLAGENEQFF; cdr3_nt: TGTGCCAGCAGCCAAGATAGGGGACTAGCGGGAGAGAATGAGCAGTTCTTC